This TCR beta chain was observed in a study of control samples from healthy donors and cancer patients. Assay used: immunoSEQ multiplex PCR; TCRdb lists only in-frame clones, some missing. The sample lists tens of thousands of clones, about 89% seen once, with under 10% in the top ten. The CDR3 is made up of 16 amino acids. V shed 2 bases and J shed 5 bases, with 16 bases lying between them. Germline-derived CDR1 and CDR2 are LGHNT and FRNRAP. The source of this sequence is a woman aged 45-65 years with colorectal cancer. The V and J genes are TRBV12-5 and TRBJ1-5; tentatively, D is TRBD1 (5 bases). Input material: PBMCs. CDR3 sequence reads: CASGLTPDGGDQPQHF. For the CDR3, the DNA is TGTGCTAGTGGTTTGACCCCGGACGGAGGGGATCAGCCCCAGCATTTT.